There are a few counts of the clone carrying this T cell receptor (beta chain). What it recognizes is unknown. The data are from a study of blood T cells in healthy people across ages. Overall study results and limits: Donor CMV infection status was unknown, possibly confounding age-related changes in expanded clonotypes. Observed TCR beta diversity per million T cells went down as age went up. This fall followed a roughly linear course with age.

V gave up 4 bases and J gave up 6 bases, with 16 bases separating them. The CDR3 totals 13 residues. The germline gives CDR1 SQVTM, CDR2 ANQGSEA. Peripheral blood was drawn, ten milliliters per donor. A second PCR, run for about 7 to 11 cycles, used a sample-barcoded 5' primer plus a J-beta primer mix. A 12-random-nucleotide template-switch adaptor tagged each cDNA molecule. TCRdb reprocessed the 5' RACE reads via MiXCR and lists one record per CDR3 protein. The data contain around 1,800,000 distinct CDR3 sequences, 39% of them singletons. The sequencing input was blood. The chain couples TRBV29-1 to TRBJ2-7; perhaps TRBD1 as D (5 bases). The origin of this receptor is a human donor in good health. This CDR3 reads CSVGSAGSGEQYF. For the CDR3, the DNA is TGCAGCGTTGGGTCAGCAGGGTCCGGCGAGCAGTACTTC.